What follows are 6 T cell receptor beta chains derived from one specimen sequenced in a study of shared clonotypes between healthy human individuals. TCRdb keeps only in-frame clones here, not all; method: immunoSEQ multiplex PCR. Among about 2 million clones listed, just under 95% were seen once. Naive CD8 cells comprised CD45RO-negative, CCR7-positively selected cells, excluding terminally differentiated effector memory CD45RA+ cells. Sequences were obtained from naive CD8+ T cells sorted from blood. These receptors all come from a man between 18 and 35 years old in good health.

This rearrangement joins TRBV13 to TRBJ2-7, with 10 bases matching TRBD2. Germline CDR1 reads PRHDT; CDR2 reads FYEKMQ (reference sequence). V gave up 5 bases and J gave up 7 bases; unmatched junction bases: 5. This CDR3 spans 13 amino acids. CDR3 DNA: TGTGCCAGCAGCCCCCCGGGACTAGCGGAGCAGTACTTC. This encodes CASSPPGLAEQYF.

The genes are TRBV5-4 and TRBJ1-6; D gene unclear. The V gene's germline CDR1 is SGHNT and CDR2 YYREEE (reference sequence). V was shortened by 3 bases and J by 6 bases, with 10 bases between the two germline ends. This CDR3 has 14 residues. CDR3 protein: CASSYDGLNSPLHF. For the CDR3, the DNA is TGTGCCAGCAGCTACGACGGGCTTAATTCACCCCTCCACTTT.

This clone was seen a handful of times. The V call is TRBV4-1, the J call TRBJ1-2; 7 bases align to TRBD1. The CDR3 is 14 amino acids. The germline V gene encodes CDR1 MGHRA and CDR2 YSYEKL. The trim removed 4 bases at V and 1 base at J, leaving 3 bases unmatched. CDR3 nucleotides: TGCGCCAGCAGCCCGACAGGGATTAACTATGGCTACACCTTC. Translation gives CASSPTGINYGYTF.

The J gene is TRBJ2-1, the V gene TRBV7-8; D gene uncertain. The germline V and J ends were trimmed by 1 base and 6 bases, with 10 bases remaining between them. Germline CDR1 SGHVS, CDR2 FQNEAQ. This CDR3 is 14 amino acids long. The CDR3 here is CASSLVGQFNEQFF. The CDR3 DNA is TGTGCCAGCAGCTTAGTCGGGCAATTCAATGAGCAGTTCTTC.

The V call is TRBV11-2, the J call TRBJ2-7, with D perhaps being TRBD1 or TRBD2 (5 bases each). The germline V gene has CDR1 SGHAT and CDR2 FQNNGV. Deletions cut 5 bases from V and 3 bases from J, with 20 bases between. The CDR3 length is 16 residues. This chain's CDR3 is CASSPGSVLGGYEQYF. The CDR3 nucleotides read TGTGCCAGCAGCCCTGGAAGTGTTCTTGGGGGCTACGAGCAGTACTTC. The full variable domain, rest sourced from reference TRBV11-2 and TRBJ2-7, is EAGVAQSPRYKIIEKRQSVAFWCNPISGHATLYWYQQILGQGPKLLIQFQNNGVVDDSQLPKDRFSAERLKGVDSTLKIQPAKLEDSAVYLCASSPGSVLGGYEQYFGPGTRLTVT.

The chain couples TRBV5-1 to TRBJ2-7; the match to TRBD1 covers 8 bases. With V trimmed by 2 bases and J by 3 bases, 10 bases remained unmatched. Germline CDR1 reads SGHRS; CDR2 reads YFSETQ. CDR3 length: 16 amino acids. The CDR3 DNA reads as TGCGCCAGCAGCTTCGGACAGGGCACGGCAGTCTACGAGCAGTACTTC. It specifies CASSFGQGTAVYEQYF. Looking up the rest from reference TRBV5-1 and TRBJ2-7 gives the full variable domain: KAGVTQTPRYLIKTRGQQVTLSCSPISGHRSVSWYQQTPGQGLQFLFEYFSETQRNKGNFPGRFSGRQFSNSRSEMNVSTLELGDSALYLCASSFGQGTAVYEQYFGPGTRLTVT.